This T cell receptor (beta chain) was sequenced during a study of blood T cell repertoires in COVID-19. Two consecutive negative NP/OP PCR tests, clearance, or resolved symptoms defined Cohort 3 recovery. CDR3 length equals 13 residues. Per germline, CDR1 GTSNPN and CDR2 SVGIG (reference sequence). Trimming cost V 5 bases and J 1 base; bases outside gene matches: 2. Measured with immunoSEQ multiplex PCR; TCRdb has only the in-frame clones, and not every one. The repertoire holds roughly 350,000 clones, with under 95% as singletons. The TCR sequence derives from a young woman who had recovered from COVID-19. Sequencing input: PBMCs or T cells enriched from blood (not recorded which). V usage is TRBV30 and J usage is TRBJ2-5; 9 nucleotides agree with TRBD1. The CDR3 nucleotides are TGTGCCTGGGTGGGACAGGGCCAAGAGACCCAGTACTTC. It specifies CAWVGQGQETQYF.